This entry is about one TCR beta chain. This table comes from immunoSEQ multiplex PCR, and its TCRdb copy is limited to in-frame clones, with some not included. The table has millions of clones, 95% seen once; the top ten hold 0.13%. This sample stems from a study of shared clonotypes between healthy human individuals. The CDR3 consists of 14 residues. V shed 5 bases and J 4 bases; nucleotides not matched to a gene: 4. CDR1 is SGHAT and CDR2 is FQDESV in the germline V gene (reference sequence). The TCR originated in a man between 18 and 29 years old in good health. The sample comprised naive CD4+ T cells sorted from blood. The subset: CD45RA+ positively selected. The chain has TRBV11-1 and TRBJ1-2; 10 nucleotides line up with TRBD1. CDR3 in DNA: TGTGCCAGCAGCCCCGGACAGGGGGGCTATGGCTACACCTTC. This sequence encodes CASSPGQGGYGYTF.